The entry that follows covers one TCR beta chain sequence. The CDR3 covers 14 residues. V shed 5 bases and J 3 bases; nucleotides not matched to a gene: 7. Germline CDR1 SGDLS, CDR2 YYNGEE. This sample was taken from a study of T-cell memory formation after mild COVID-19. Study-wide context: Across donors, TCR clusters were largely donor specific.

TCRdb re-called the 5' RACE reads through MiXCR, storing one row per CDR3 protein. The repertoire consists of roughly 130,000 distinct CDR3 sequences, with 15% to 20% occurring once and the leading ten covering about 14%. The rearrangement uses TRBV9 and TRBJ2-7, with 8 bases aligning to TRBD2. The sample was PBMCs or a T cell subset sorted from them (not recorded which). This TCR derives from an adult woman who had mild COVID-19 (a few samples of this study predate the infection). Cell type and time point are not known. CDR3 coding DNA: TGTGCCAGCAGTCCAAGCGGGAGTGGCTACGAGCAGTACTTC. The encoded protein is CASSPSGSGYEQYF. The whole variable domain, remainder taken from reference TRBV9 and TRBJ2-7, is DSGVTQTPKHLITATGQRVTLRCSPRSGDLSVYWYQQSLDQGLQFLIQYYNGEERAKGNILERFSAQQFPDLHSELNLSSLELGDSALYFCASSPSGSGYEQYFGPGTRLTVT.